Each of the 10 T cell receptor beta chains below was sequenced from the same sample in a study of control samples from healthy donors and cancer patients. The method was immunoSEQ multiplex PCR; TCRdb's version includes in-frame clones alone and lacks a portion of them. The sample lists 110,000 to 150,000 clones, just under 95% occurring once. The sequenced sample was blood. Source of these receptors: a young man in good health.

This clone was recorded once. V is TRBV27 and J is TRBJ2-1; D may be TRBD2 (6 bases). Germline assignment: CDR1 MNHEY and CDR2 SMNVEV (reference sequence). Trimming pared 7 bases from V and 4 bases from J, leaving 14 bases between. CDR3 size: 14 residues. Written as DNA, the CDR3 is TGTGCCAGCAAGGGCGGGGCGCTATACAATGAGCAGTTCTTC. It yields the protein CASKGGALYNEQFF.

CDR3: CSVESQGSGGYTF. In nucleotides, the CDR3 is TGCAGCGTTGAATCACAGGGCTCTGGTGGCTACACCTTC. The rearrangement uses TRBV29-1 and TRBJ1-2; D perhaps matches TRBD1 (6 bases). The V gene lost 2 bases and the J gene lost 7 bases, with 14 bases spanning the gap. The germline V gene encodes CDR1 SQVTM and CDR2 ANQGSEA. The CDR3 runs to 13 residues.

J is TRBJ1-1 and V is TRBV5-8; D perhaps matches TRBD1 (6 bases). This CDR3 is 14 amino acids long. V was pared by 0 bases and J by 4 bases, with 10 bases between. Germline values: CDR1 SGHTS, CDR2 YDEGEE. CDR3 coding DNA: TGTGCCAGCAGCTTGGCGGGGGGCCCCACTGAAGCTTTCTTT. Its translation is CASSLAGGPTEAFF.

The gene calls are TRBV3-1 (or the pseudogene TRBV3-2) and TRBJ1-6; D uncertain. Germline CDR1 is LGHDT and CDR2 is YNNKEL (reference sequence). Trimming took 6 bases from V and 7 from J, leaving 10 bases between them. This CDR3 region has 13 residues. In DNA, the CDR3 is TGTGCCAGCAGTCTCCATCCAAATTCACCCCTCCACTTT. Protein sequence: CASSLHPNSPLHF.

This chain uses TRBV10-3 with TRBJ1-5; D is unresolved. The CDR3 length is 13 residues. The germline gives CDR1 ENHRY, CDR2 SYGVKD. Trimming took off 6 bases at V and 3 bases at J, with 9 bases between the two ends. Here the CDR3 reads CAIRQDPNQPQHF. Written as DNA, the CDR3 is TGTGCCATCAGGCAGGACCCCAATCAGCCCCAGCATTTT.

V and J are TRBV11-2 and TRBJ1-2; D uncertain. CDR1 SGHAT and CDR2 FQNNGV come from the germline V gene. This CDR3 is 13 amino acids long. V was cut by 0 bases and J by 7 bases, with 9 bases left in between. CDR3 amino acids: CASSLDRASGYTF. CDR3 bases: TGTGCCAGCAGCTTAGATCGGGCCAGTGGCTACACCTTC.

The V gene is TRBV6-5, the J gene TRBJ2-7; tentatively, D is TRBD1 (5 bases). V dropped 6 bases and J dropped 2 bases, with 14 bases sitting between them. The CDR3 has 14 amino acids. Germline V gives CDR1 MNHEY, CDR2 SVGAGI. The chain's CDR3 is CASRTPGSAYEQYF. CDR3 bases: TGTGCCAGCAGAACCCCAGGGTCAGCCTACGAGCAGTACTTC.

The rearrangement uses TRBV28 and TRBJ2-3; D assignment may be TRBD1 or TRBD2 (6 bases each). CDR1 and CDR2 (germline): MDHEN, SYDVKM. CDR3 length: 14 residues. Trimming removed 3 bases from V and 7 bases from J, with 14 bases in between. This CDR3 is CASSFRGRTYTQYF. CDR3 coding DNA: TGTGCCAGCAGTTTTAGGGGGAGGACATATACGCAGTATTTT.

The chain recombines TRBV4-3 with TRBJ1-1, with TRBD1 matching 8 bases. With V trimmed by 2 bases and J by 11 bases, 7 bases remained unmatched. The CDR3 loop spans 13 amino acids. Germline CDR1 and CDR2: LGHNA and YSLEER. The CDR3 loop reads CASSQRQGLIAFF. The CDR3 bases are TGCGCCAGCAGCCAAAGACAGGGGTTAATCGCTTTCTTT.

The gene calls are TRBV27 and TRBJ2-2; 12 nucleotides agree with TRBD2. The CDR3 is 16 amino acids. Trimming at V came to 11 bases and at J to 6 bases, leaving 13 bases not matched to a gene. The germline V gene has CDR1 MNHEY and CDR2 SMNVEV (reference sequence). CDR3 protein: CAARLAGVIFPGELFF. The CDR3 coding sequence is TGTGCCGCGAGACTAGCGGGAGTAATATTCCCCGGGGAGCTGTTTTTT.